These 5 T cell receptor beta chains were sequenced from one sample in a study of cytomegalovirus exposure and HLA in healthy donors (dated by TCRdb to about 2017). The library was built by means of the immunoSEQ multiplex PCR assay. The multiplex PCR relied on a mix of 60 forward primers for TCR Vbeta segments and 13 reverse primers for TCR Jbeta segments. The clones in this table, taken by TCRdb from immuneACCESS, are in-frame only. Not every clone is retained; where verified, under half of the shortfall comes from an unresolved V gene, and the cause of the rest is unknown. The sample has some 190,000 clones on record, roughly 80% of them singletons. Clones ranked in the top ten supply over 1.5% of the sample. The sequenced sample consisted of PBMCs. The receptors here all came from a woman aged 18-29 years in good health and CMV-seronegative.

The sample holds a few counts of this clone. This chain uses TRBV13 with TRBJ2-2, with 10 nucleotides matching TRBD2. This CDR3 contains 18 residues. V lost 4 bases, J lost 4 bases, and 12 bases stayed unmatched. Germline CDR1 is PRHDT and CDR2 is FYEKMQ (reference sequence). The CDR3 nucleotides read TGTGCCAGCAGCTCAAGGGTTGCTAGCGGGAGACCCACCGGGGAGCTGTTTTTT. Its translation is CASSSRVASGRPTGELFF.

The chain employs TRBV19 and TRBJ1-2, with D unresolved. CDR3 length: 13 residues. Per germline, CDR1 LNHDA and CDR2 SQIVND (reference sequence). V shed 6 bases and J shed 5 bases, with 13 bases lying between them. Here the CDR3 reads CASRQPASYGYTF. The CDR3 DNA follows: TGTGCCAGTAGACAGCCCGCCTCATATGGCTACACCTTC.

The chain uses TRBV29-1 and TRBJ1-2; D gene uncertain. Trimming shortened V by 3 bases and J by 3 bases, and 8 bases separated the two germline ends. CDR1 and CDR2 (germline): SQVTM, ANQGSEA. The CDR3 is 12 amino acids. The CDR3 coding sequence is TGCAGCGTTGATACCAGCGACTATGGCTACACCTTC. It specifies CSVDTSDYGYTF.

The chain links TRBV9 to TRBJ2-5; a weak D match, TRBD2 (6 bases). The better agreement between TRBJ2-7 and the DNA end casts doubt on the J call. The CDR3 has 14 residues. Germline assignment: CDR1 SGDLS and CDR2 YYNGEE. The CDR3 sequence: CASSVAGAGYEQYF. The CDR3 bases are TGTGCCAGCAGCGTAGCGGGAGCCGGCTACGAGCAGTACTTC.

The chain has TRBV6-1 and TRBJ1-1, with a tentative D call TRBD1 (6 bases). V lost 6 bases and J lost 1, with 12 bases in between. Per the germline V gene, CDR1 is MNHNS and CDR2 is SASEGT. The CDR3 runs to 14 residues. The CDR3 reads CASRLEQGNTEAFF. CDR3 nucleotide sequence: TGTGCCAGCAGATTAGAACAGGGGAACACTGAAGCTTTCTTT.